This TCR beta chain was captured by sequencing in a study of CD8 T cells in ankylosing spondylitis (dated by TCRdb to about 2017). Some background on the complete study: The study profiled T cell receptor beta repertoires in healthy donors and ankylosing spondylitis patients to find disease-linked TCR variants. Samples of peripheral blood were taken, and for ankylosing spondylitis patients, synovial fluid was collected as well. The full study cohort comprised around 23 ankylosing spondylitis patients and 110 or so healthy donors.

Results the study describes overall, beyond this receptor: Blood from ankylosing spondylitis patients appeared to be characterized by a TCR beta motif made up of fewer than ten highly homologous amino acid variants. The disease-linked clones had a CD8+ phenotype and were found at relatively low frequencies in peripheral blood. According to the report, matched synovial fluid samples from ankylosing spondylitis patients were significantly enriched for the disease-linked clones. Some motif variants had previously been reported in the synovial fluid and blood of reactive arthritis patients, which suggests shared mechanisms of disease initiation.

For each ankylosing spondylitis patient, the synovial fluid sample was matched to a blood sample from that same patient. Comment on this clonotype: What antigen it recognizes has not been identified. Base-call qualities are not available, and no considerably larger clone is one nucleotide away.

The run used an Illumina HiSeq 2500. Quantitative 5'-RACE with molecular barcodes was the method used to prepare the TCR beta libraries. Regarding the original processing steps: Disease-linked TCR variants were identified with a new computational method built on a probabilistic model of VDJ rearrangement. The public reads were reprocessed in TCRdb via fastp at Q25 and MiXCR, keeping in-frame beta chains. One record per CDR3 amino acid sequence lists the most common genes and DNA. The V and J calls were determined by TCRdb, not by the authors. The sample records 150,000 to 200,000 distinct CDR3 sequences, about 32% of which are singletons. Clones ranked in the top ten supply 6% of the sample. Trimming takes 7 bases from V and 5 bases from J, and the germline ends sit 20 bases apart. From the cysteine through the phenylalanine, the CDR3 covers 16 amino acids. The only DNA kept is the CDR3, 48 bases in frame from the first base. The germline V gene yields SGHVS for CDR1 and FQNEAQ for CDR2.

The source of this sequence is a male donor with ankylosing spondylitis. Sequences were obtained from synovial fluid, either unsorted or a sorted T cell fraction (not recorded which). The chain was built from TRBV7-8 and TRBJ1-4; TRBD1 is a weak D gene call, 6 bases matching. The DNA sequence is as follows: TGTGCCAGCACCGAAAGGGGGGGCAGGGTCAATGAAAAACTGTTTTTT. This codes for CASTERGGRVNEKLFF.